Listed below are T cell receptor beta chains from one sample, sequenced in a study of blood T cell repertoires in COVID-19. Here immunoSEQ multiplex PCR was the method, and the copy in TCRdb shows in-frame clones only, minus some. Altogether about 480,000 clones are present, around 89% being singletons, with the ten largest covering more than 4%. Input material: peripheral blood. Receptor source: a woman in her twenties or thirties with acute or convalescent COVID-19. Both conserved end residues are part of each CDR3. D genes are given only for firm matches. Clone sizes are given selectively: once, few, many, or a class where the clone is expanded.

TRBJ2-7 | TRBV2 | NA | TRBD1 | CASRPGQGPYEQYF | TGTGCCAGCAGGCCGGGACAGGGGCCCTACGAGCAGTACTTC
TRBJ1-4 | TRBV5-6 | NA | TRBD1 | CASSPRHRTGVEKLFF | TGTGCCAGCAGCCCCCGGCATCGGACAGGGGTTGAAAAACTGTTTTTT
TRBJ2-5 | TRBV9 | NA | NA | CASSVGQIETQYF | TGTGCCAGCAGCGTAGGACAGATCGAGACCCAGTACTTC
TRBJ2-7 | TRBV7-9 | once | TRBD2 | CASSPLAGSSYEQYF | TGTGCCAGCAGCCCACTAGCGGGGAGCTCCTACGAGCAGTACTTC
TRBJ1-6 | TRBV7-2 | NA | NA | CASSPGVSPLHF | TGTGCCAGCAGCCCAGGGGTTTCACCCCTCCACTTT
TRBJ2-7 | TRBV5-4 | NA | TRBD1 | CASSIGTGSYYEQYF | TGTGCCAGCAGCATAGGGACAGGGAGTTACTACGAGCAGTACTTC
TRBJ2-3 | TRBV27 | NA | TRBD2 | CASRQRGPQGDTQYF | TGTGCCAGCAGGCAGCGGGGGCCACAGGGAGATACGCAGTATTTT
TRBJ2-3 | TRBV3-1/TRBV3-2 | NA | NA | CASSPLSSTDTQYF | TGTGCCAGCAGCCCCTTAAGCAGCACAGATACGCAGTATTTT
TRBJ2-3 | TRBV6-5 | NA | TRBD2 | CASDLAGGRDTQYF | TGTGCCAGCGATCTCGCGGGGGGGCGTGATACGCAGTATTTT
TRBJ1-2 | TRBV4-1 | once | NA | CASSQDPTAYGYTF | TGCGCCAGCAGCCAAGATCCCACAGCCTATGGCTACACCTTC
TRBJ2-1 | TRBV28 | NA | TRBD2 | CASSPRLASTYNEQFF | TGTGCCAGCAGTCCTCGACTAGCTAGCACCTACAATGAGCAGTTCTTC
TRBJ1-2 | TRBV4-2 | NA | NA | CASSQGGDYGYTF | TGTGCCAGCAGCCAGGGAGGCGACTATGGCTACACCTTC
TRBJ2-3 | TRBV28 | NA | TRBD2 | CASIDGGAGGTDTQYF | TGTGCCAGCATCGACGGGGGGGCCGGTGGCACAGATACGCAGTATTTT
TRBJ2-2 | TRBV7-9 | NA | TRBD1 | CASSSSLATGGFSGELFF | TGTGCCAGCAGCTCGTCACTGGCGACAGGGGGCTTTAGTGGGGAGCTGTTTTTT
TRBJ2-4 | TRBV5-1 | NA | NA | CASSFEGGKNIQYF | TGCGCCAGCAGCTTCGAAGGAGGCAAAAACATTCAGTACTTC
TRBJ2-2 | TRBV21-1 | NA | NA | CASSKARRSDTGELFF | TGTGCCAGCAGCAAAGCGCGGCGGTCCGACACCGGGGAGCTGTTTTTT
TRBJ2-7 | TRBV21-1 | once | NA | CASSKPAGTTGNTTSRPYEQYF | TGTGCCAGCAGCAAACCCGCCGGGACAACAGGCAATACAACCTCACGCCCCTACGAGCAGTACTTC
TRBJ1-1 | TRBV5-6 | NA | TRBD1 | CASNYPGRGAEAFF | TGTGCCAGCAACTACCCAGGCAGGGGGGCTGAAGCTTTCTTT
TRBJ2-2 | TRBV30 | NA | NA | CAWSTTVRNGELFF | TGTGCCTGGAGTACGACAGTTAGAAACGGGGAGCTGTTTTTT
TRBJ2-3 | TRBV5-4 | NA | TRBD1 | CASTMTGGWDTQYF | TGTGCCAGCACCATGACAGGGGGCTGGGATACGCAGTATTTT
TRBJ2-1 | TRBV11-2 | NA | NA | CASSLDPYNEQFF | TGTGCCAGCAGCTTAGACCCATACAATGAGCAGTTCTTC
TRBJ2-2 | TRBV3-1/TRBV3-2 | NA | NA | CASSQRRWTANTGELFF | TGTGCCAGCAGCCAACGGAGGTGGACAGCGAACACCGGGGAGCTGTTTTTT
TRBJ1-1 | TRBV15 | NA | NA | CATSKQSGGDAFF | TGTGCCACCAGCAAACAAAGCGGAGGGGACGCTTTCTTT
TRBJ2-1 | TRBV28 | NA | NA | CASSGPRAITYNEQFF | TGTGCCAGCAGTGGCCCCAGGGCCATAACCTACAATGAGCAGTTCTTC
TRBJ1-3 | TRBV28 | NA | NA | CASRAGRAAGNTIYF | TGTGCCAGCAGGGCAGGGAGGGCTGCTGGAAACACCATATATTTT
TRBJ2-1 | TRBV28 | NA | NA | CASSLSYNEQFF | TGTGCCAGCAGTTTATCATACAATGAGCAGTTCTTC
TRBJ2-7 | TRBV3-1/TRBV3-2 | NA | TRBD2 | CASSQDRRLAGFYEQYF | TGTGCCAGCAGCCAAGATCGGAGACTAGCGGGGTTCTACGAGCAGTACTTC
TRBJ2-1 | TRBV24-1 | NA | NA | CATSEARDNNNEQFF | TGTGCCACCAGTGAGGCCCGGGACAACAACAATGAGCAGTTCTTC
TRBJ1-2 | TRBV28 | NA | NA | CASSFRGGYGYTF | TGTGCCAGCAGTTTTCGGGGGGGTTATGGCTACACCTTC
TRBJ2-1 | TRBV4-2 | NA | NA | CASSQATGTNEQFF | TGTGCCAGCAGCCAAGCCACAGGTACCAATGAGCAGTTCTTC
TRBJ1-1 | TRBV6-1 | NA | NA | CASSEVPQGNTEAFF | TGTGCCAGCAGTGAAGTCCCTCAGGGAAACACTGAAGCTTTCTTT
TRBJ1-3 | TRBV5-6 | once | NA | CASSFKGVAGNTIYF | TGTGCCAGCAGCTTTAAGGGGGTGGCTGGAAACACCATATATTTT
TRBJ2-1 | TRBV6-5 | NA | TRBD2 | CASSYKLAGGQMEFF | TGTGCCAGCAGTTACAAGCTAGCGGGGGGCCAAATGGAGTTCTTC
TRBJ1-2 | TRBV9 | NA | NA | CASSAGRPRGYGYTF | TGTGCCAGCAGCGCCGGCAGGCCTCGTGGCTATGGCTACACCTTC
TRBJ1-1 | TRBV19 | NA | NA | CASSTGAAEAFF | TGTGCCAGTAGTACAGGGGCGGCTGAAGCTTTCTTT
TRBJ1-2 | TRBV3-1/TRBV3-2 | NA | TRBD1 | CASSQAGGNYGYTF | TGTGCCAGCAGCCAAGCAGGGGGGAACTATGGCTACACCTTC
TRBJ2-1 | TRBV6-4 | NA | TRBD2 | CASSDSLAGGEQFF | TGTGCCAGCAGTGACTCCCTAGCGGGGGGTGAGCAGTTCTTC
TRBJ2-1 | TRBV5-1 | NA | NA | CASSLPGGGRNEQFF | TGCGCCAGCAGCCTCCCCGGTGGGGGGAGGAATGAGCAGTTCTTC
TRBJ1-2 | TRBV27 | NA | TRBD1 | CASSFRDRGRYGYTF | TGTGCCAGCAGTTTCAGGGACAGGGGTCGGTATGGCTACACCTTC
TRBJ1-6 | TRBV19 | NA | NA | CATTVVGGIGSSPLHF | TGTGCCACTACCGTGGTGGGGGGAATTGGGAGTTCACCCCTCCACTTT
TRBJ1-2 | TRBV4-1 | NA | NA | CASSQDGVGSGGTF | TGCGCCAGCAGCCAAGATGGGGTTGGGTCCGGCGGGACCTTC
TRBJ2-5 | TRBV18 | NA | NA | CASSSGMSETQYF | TGTGCCAGCTCATCCGGGATGTCGGAGACCCAGTACTTC
TRBJ2-1 | TRBV3-1/TRBV3-2 | NA | TRBD1 | CASSQEGGDRGSSYNEQFF | TGTGCCAGCAGCCAAGAAGGGGGGGACAGGGGAAGCTCCTACAATGAGCAGTTCTTC
TRBJ1-5 | TRBV19 | NA | TRBD1 | CASRGLSVQPQHF | TGTGCCAGCAGGGGGCTAAGCGTTCAGCCCCAGCATTTT
TRBJ1-1 | TRBV19 | NA | TRBD1 | CASSQGDSGRTEAFF | TGTGCCAGTAGTCAGGGGGACAGCGGTCGCACTGAAGCTTTCTTT
TRBJ1-5 | TRBV6-6 | NA | TRBD1 | CASRTGDSNQPQHF | TGTGCCAGCAGGACAGGGGATAGCAATCAGCCCCAGCATTTT
TRBJ1-1 | TRBV7-2 | NA | TRBD1 | CASRPRGLAEAFF | TGTGCCAGCAGGCCCAGGGGGTTGGCAGAAGCTTTCTTT
TRBJ1-3 | TRBV11-2 | once | NA | CASSLKGAERNTIYF | TGTGCCAGCAGCTTAAAAGGGGCGGAGAGAAACACCATATATTTT
TRBJ2-3 | TRBV9 | once | NA | CASSAFGGPDTQYF | TGTGCCAGCAGCGCGTTCGGCGGGCCAGATACGCAGTATTTT
TRBJ1-3 | TRBV7-9 | NA | TRBD1 | CASSLAGQGRNTIYF | TGTGCCAGCAGCTTAGCAGGACAGGGGCGAAACACCATATATTTT